Each of the 18 T cell receptor beta chains below was sequenced from the same sample in a study of identical twins. TCRdb recomputed calls from the 5' RACE reads with MiXCR, one row per CDR3 protein. The profile shows 350,000 to 450,000 distinct CDR3 sequences, around 18% of them singletons. What was sequenced was naive T cells sorted from blood. Source of these receptors: a man in his fifties in good health.

The V and J genes are TRBV20-1 and TRBJ2-1; D is uncertain. Germline V gene lookup returns CDR1 DFQATT and CDR2 SNEGSKA (reference sequence). The CDR3 is 13 amino acids. V lost 0 bases, J lost 5 bases, and 8 bases lay in between. The CDR3 bases are TGCAGTGCTAGAGATTGGACCGACAATGAGCAGTTCTTC. Residues: CSARDWTDNEQFF.

V is TRBV7-9 and J is TRBJ2-1; 10 nucleotides align to TRBD2. With 1 base clipped from V and 8 bases from J, the junction kept 5 bases outside the gene matches. The germline gives CDR1 SEHNR, CDR2 FQNEAQ (reference sequence). The CDR3 covers 15 residues. The CDR3: CASSLELAGLDEQFF. Written as DNA, the CDR3 is TGTGCCAGCAGCTTAGAACTAGCGGGGCTGGATGAGCAGTTCTTC.

This clonotype was seen many times. CDR3 coding DNA: TGTGCCAGCAGTAGGGATAGCGGGAGCCACGAGCAGTACTTC. It translates to CASSRDSGSHEQYF. This chain joins TRBV6-2 or TRBV6-3 and TRBJ2-7, with 9 positions matching TRBD2. The V and J ends lost 5 bases and 5 bases, in that order; junction bases with no gene match: 7. Germline CDR1 and CDR2: MNHEY and SVGEGT. The CDR3 is made up of 14 amino acids.

This clonotype was observed a handful of times. The rearrangement joins TRBV12-3 or TRBV12-4 to TRBJ2-7; D remains unclear. V was shortened by 2 bases and J by 6 bases, with 5 bases between the two germline ends. The CDR3 consists of 11 residues. CDR3 in amino acids: CASSLKLEQYF. CDR3 DNA: TGTGCCAGCAGTTTAAAACTCGAGCAGTACTTC.

The chain combines TRBV7-9 with TRBJ2-4, with D perhaps matching TRBD2 (5 bases). The CDR3 extends over 13 amino acids. V lost 0 bases and J 5 bases, leaving 5 bases between the germline ends. Germline lookup yields CDR1 SEHNR and CDR2 FQNEAQ (reference sequence). The CDR3 spells CASSLAGENIQYF. The CDR3 nucleotides read TGTGCCAGCAGCTTAGCGGGAGAAAACATTCAGTACTTC.

This clonotype has at least ten counts. The CDR3, as DNA: TGTGCCAGCAGCAAGGGGTCTAGCACAGATACGCAGTATTTT. Its protein product is CASSKGSSTDTQYF. The gene calls are TRBV5-5 and TRBJ2-3, with D possibly TRBD1 on 5 matching bases. The ends were cut back, 4 bases at V and 0 bases at J, with 9 bases in the middle. This CDR3 contains 14 residues. Germline V gives CDR1 SGHKS, CDR2 YYEKEE (reference sequence).

The chain joins TRBV3-1 to TRBJ2-1; 7 nucleotides match TRBD1. The germline V gene has CDR1 LGHDT and CDR2 YNNKEL (reference sequence). This CDR3 contains 15 residues. V lost 5 bases, J lost 4 bases, and 8 bases stayed unmatched. CDR3 sequence: CASSTRQGPYNEQFF. As DNA, the CDR3 is TGTGCCAGCAGCACTCGACAGGGTCCTTACAATGAGCAGTTCTTC.

V is TRBV5-1 and J is TRBJ2-2, with D unresolved. This CDR3 has 16 amino acids. With 0 bases removed from V and 13 bases from J, the gap between germline ends came to 22 bases. The V gene's germline CDR1 is SGHRS and CDR2 YFSETQ. The CDR3 reads CASSLGGQYTKWGLFF. CDR3 sequence (DNA): TGCGCCAGCAGCTTGGGAGGTCAATACACCAAGTGGGGGCTGTTTTTT.

This clonotype was detected only a few times. The CDR3 loop reads CASSIKREKYNEQFF. DNA of the CDR3: TGTGCCAGCAGCATTAAGCGGGAGAAGTACAATGAGCAGTTCTTC. The chain is built from TRBV7-2 and TRBJ2-1; the match to TRBD2 covers 8 bases. The V segment lost 5 bases and the J segment 4 bases; nucleotides outside the gene matches: 7. Looked up from germline, CDR1 is SGHTA and CDR2 is FQGNSA. The CDR3 sequence is 15 residues long.

The CDR3 nucleotides are TGTGCCAGTAGTAAAACGACAACTCCTAACTATGGCTACACCTTC. This gives the protein CASSKTTTPNYGYTF. This chain connects TRBV19 to TRBJ1-2; D is unclear. In germline, CDR1 is LNHDA, CDR2 SQIVND (reference sequence). The CDR3 extends over 15 amino acids. Trimming removed 4 bases from V and 0 bases from J, with 12 bases in between.

This clonotype was recorded a few times. The chain uses TRBV9 and TRBJ2-5; D ambiguous. CDR3 size: 14 residues. Trimming stripped 0 bases from V and 2 bases from J, with 8 bases between. The germline CDR1 and CDR2 sequences are SGDLS and YYNGEE. CDR3 sequence: CASSVGSGQETQYF. The CDR3 nucleotides are TGTGCCAGCAGCGTAGGTTCAGGTCAAGAGACCCAGTACTTC. The complete variable domain, with remaining parts taken from reference TRBV9 and TRBJ2-5, reads DSGVTQTPKHLITATGQRVTLRCSPRSGDLSVYWYQQSLDQGLQFLIQYYNGEERAKGNILERFSAQQFPDLHSELNLSSLELGDSALYFCASSVGSGQETQYFGPGTRLLVL.

This clonotype was seen a handful of times. The genes are TRBV5-4 and TRBJ2-3; tentative D call: TRBD2 (5 bases). Between the trimmed V and J ends, which lost 6 bases and 2 bases, there was a span of 13 bases. Germline loops: CDR1 SGHNT, CDR2 YYREEE (reference sequence). The CDR3 contains 14 residues. CDR3 sequence (DNA): TGTGCCAGCACCCGGGGTGGTTCCACAGATACGCAGTATTTT. It specifies CASTRGGSTDTQYF.

The table lists this clonotype with a count of one. This chain connects TRBV30 to TRBJ2-1, with a possible D match to TRBD2 (6 bases). V lost 5 bases and J 8 bases, leaving 13 bases between the germline ends. The CDR3 is 12 amino acids. Germline CDR1 is GTSNPN and CDR2 is SVGIG (reference sequence). CDR3 region: CAWHTPGDEQFF. The CDR3 DNA reads as TGTGCCTGGCATACGCCGGGGGATGAGCAGTTCTTC.

The sample holds a few counts of this clonotype. One junction end does not reproduce the germline sequence, and a read error may be involved. The chain has TRBV7-7 and TRBJ2-3, with TRBD2 as a possible D gene (5 bases). Germline-derived CDR1 and CDR2 are SSHAT and FNYEAQ (reference sequence). The CDR3 has 14 residues. CDR3 protein: CASSKASSGDTQYF. The CDR3 DNA reads as TGTGCTAGCAGCAAAGCCTCGTCGGGGGATACGCAGTATTTT.

The chain has TRBV20-1 and TRBJ1-4; D uncertain. The CDR3 spans 14 residues. Trimming removed 0 bases at V and 5 bases at J, with 10 bases between. Germline loops: CDR1 DFQATT, CDR2 SNEGSKA (reference sequence). In DNA, the CDR3 is TGCAGTGCTAGAGATGTATCCGGGAATGAAAAACTGTTTTTT. It encodes CSARDVSGNEKLFF.

The rearrangement links TRBV11-1 to TRBJ2-1; 9 nucleotides match TRBD2. The length of the CDR3 is 14 residues. The germline gives CDR1 SGHAT, CDR2 FQDESV (reference sequence). V was pared by 0 bases and J by 10 bases, with 4 bases of the junction left unmatched. The CDR3 DNA sequence: TGTGCCAGCAGCTTAGCGCGAAGCGGGAGGGAGCAGTTCTTC. It specifies CASSLARSGREQFF.

The J gene is TRBJ2-6, the V gene TRBV6-1; 8 nucleotides match TRBD1. Germline CDR1 and CDR2: MNHNS and SASEGT. CDR3 length equals 17 residues. Losses at the gene ends were 8 bases for V and 0 bases for J; bases not matched to a gene: 9. CDR3: CASASGQAYSGANVLTF. The CDR3 DNA sequence: TGTGCCAGCGCATCGGGACAGGCCTACTCTGGGGCCAACGTCCTGACTTTC.

The J gene is TRBJ1-2, the V gene TRBV6-5; 7 bases are a match to TRBD1. The CDR3 spans 15 residues. Germline V lookup: CDR1 MNHEY, CDR2 SVGAGI. V gave up 0 bases and J gave up 8 bases; unmatched junction bases: 9. The CDR3 reads CASSYSYKGGWGYTF. The CDR3 DNA reads TGTGCCAGCAGTTACTCCTACAAAGGGGGCTGGGGCTACACCTTC.